The rows below give T cell receptor beta chains drawn from one sample of a study of blood T cell repertoires in COVID-19. The data were produced by immunoSEQ multiplex PCR, yet TCRdb's version contains in-frame clones alone and is incomplete. Found here are roughly 350,000 clones, around nine tenths of them singletons; the top ten hold around 3.3%. Source material: peripheral blood. The receptors derive from a woman aged 18-35 years who had recovered from COVID-19. Both conserved end residues are part of each CDR3. Each record gives: J gene, V gene, D gene, clone size, CDR3 protein, CDR3 DNA. D genes are given only for firm matches. Rows may omit the clone size; those that give it use once, few, many or a size class.

TRBJ2-4 | TRBV3-1/TRBV3-2 | TRBD1 | . | CASSQVGTGDKVF | TGTGCCAGCAGCCAAGTGGGGACAGGGGATAAGGTCTTC
TRBJ2-1 | TRBV7-2 | TRBD2 | . | CASSSSTSGRISYNEQFF | TGTGCCAGCAGCTCCTCGACTAGCGGGAGGATTTCCTACAATGAGCAGTTCTTC
TRBJ1-3 | TRBV6-5 | . | . | CASSYSQGTGNTIYF | TGTGCCAGCAGTTACTCTCAGGGGACTGGAAACACCATATATTTT
TRBJ2-5 | TRBV7-2 | TRBD2 | . | CASSLWVLAASQETQYF | TGTGCCAGCAGCTTATGGGTCCTAGCGGCAAGCCAAGAGACCCAGTACTTC
TRBJ2-5 | TRBV29-1 | TRBD1 | . | CSVEPRDRGPKTQYF | TGCAGCGTTGAACCCAGGGACAGGGGTCCGAAGACCCAGTACTTC
TRBJ1-1 | TRBV14 | . | . | CASSQAWLNTEAFF | TGTGCCAGCAGCCAAGCCTGGCTCAACACTGAAGCTTTCTTT
TRBJ1-4 | TRBV14 | . | . | CASSPDHLRGGEKLFF | TGTGCCAGCAGCCCCGACCATCTGCGGGGGGGTGAAAAACTGTTTTTT
TRBJ2-1 | TRBV2 | . | . | CASSSGIEQFF | TGTGCCAGCTCATCCGGGATTGAGCAGTTCTTC
TRBJ2-1 | TRBV3-1/TRBV3-2 | . | . | CASSQGRGMGEQFF | TGTGCCAGCAGCCAAGGGCGCGGGATGGGTGAGCAGTTCTTC
TRBJ2-1 | TRBV7-2 | TRBD1 | . | CASSSQGRNEQFF | TGTGCCAGCAGCTCACAGGGGAGAAATGAGCAGTTCTTC
TRBJ2-3 | TRBV7-2 | TRBD2 | once | CASSLVRTSQHPDTQYF | TGTGCCAGCAGCTTAGTACGGACTAGCCAACATCCGGATACGCAGTATTTT
TRBJ1-1 | TRBV25-1 | TRBD1 | . | CASSPNRGRRAFF | TGTGCCAGCAGCCCAAACAGGGGGCGTAGAGCTTTCTTT
TRBJ2-4 | TRBV18 | TRBD2 | . | CASSPPGLAGGSNIQYF | TGTGCCAGCTCACCACCTGGGCTAGCGGGAGGATCAAACATTCAGTACTTC
TRBJ2-1 | TRBV5-1 | TRBD2 | . | CASGLAVYNEQFF | TGCGCCAGCGGACTAGCGGTGTACAATGAGCAGTTCTTC
TRBJ2-1 | TRBV6-5 | . | . | CASTRGESYNEQFF | TGTGCCAGCACCCGGGGAGAGAGCTACAATGAGCAGTTCTTC
TRBJ2-5 | TRBV6-6 | . | . | CASRDRIGTLGETQYF | TGTGCCAGCAGAGATCGGATTGGGACTCTCGGCGAGACCCAGTACTTC
TRBJ2-3 | TRBV9 | . | . | CASSLSGGSTDTQYF | TGTGCCAGCAGCCTAAGTGGAGGGAGCACAGATACGCAGTATTTT
TRBJ2-1 | TRBV7-8 | TRBD2 | . | CASSPRTSGSYNEQFF | TGTGCCAGCAGCCCGAGAACTAGCGGGAGTTACAATGAGCAGTTCTTC
TRBJ1-2 | TRBV4-2 | . | . | CASSQDGQGYGYTF | TGTGCCAGCAGCCAAGATGGTCAGGGCTATGGCTACACCTTC
TRBJ1-2 | TRBV9 | TRBD1 | . | CASTTDRAGGYTF | TGTGCCAGCACCACGGACAGGGCAGGAGGCTACACCTTC
TRBJ2-5 | TRBV21-1 | . | . | CASSTIGQEETQYF | TGTGCCAGCAGCACGATTGGACAGGAGGAGACCCAGTACTTC
TRBJ2-1 | TRBV25-1 | . | . | CASGRGNEQFF | TGTGCCAGCGGGCGCGGGAATGAGCAGTTCTTC
TRBJ2-5 | TRBV5-1 | TRBD2 | once | CASSLDIRAGEETQYF | TGCGCCAGCAGCTTGGATATCCGCGCGGGAGAAGAGACCCAGTACTTC
TRBJ2-1 | TRBV9 | . | once | CASSVRLASHNEQFF | TGTGCCAGCAGCGTCCGTCTAGCGAGCCACAATGAGCAGTTCTTC
TRBJ2-2 | TRBV3-1/TRBV3-2 | TRBD2 | . | CASRPLAGTGELFF | TGTGCCAGCAGGCCTTTAGCGGGCACCGGGGAGCTGTTTTTT
TRBJ1-2 | TRBV10-3 | . | . | CAISVSAQSNYGYTF | TGTGCCATCAGTGTTTCCGCACAGTCTAACTATGGCTACACCTTC
TRBJ1-1 | TRBV5-6 | . | once | CASSITPFAAEAFF | TGTGCCAGCAGCATAACCCCGTTTGCAGCTGAAGCTTTCTTT
TRBJ1-1 | TRBV18 | . | . | CASSPAAGKNTEAFF | TGTGCCAGCTCACCGGCGGCAGGGAAGAACACTGAAGCTTTCTTT
TRBJ2-2 | TRBV19 | TRBD2 | . | CARTSGISGELFF | TGTGCCAGGACTAGCGGGATCTCGGGGGAGCTGTTTTTT
TRBJ2-5 | TRBV5-4 | TRBD2 | . | CASSLPGTSLKTQYF | TGTGCCAGCAGCTTGCCCGGGACTAGTCTAAAGACCCAGTACTTC
TRBJ1-1 | TRBV7-9 | TRBD1 | few | CASSLSQGAGAFF | TGTGCCAGCAGCTTATCCCAGGGGGCCGGGGCTTTCTTT
TRBJ1-2 | TRBV29-1 | . | . | CSVERSDSKGYGYTF | TGCAGCGTTGAACGATCGGACTCCAAGGGCTATGGCTACACCTTC
TRBJ1-5 | TRBV2 | . | once | CASTYTPGDGQPQHF | TGTGCCAGCACCTACACCCCGGGGGACGGTCAGCCCCAGCATTTT
TRBJ2-3 | TRBV7-8 | TRBD2 | . | CASSFSLAGTDTQYF | TGTGCCAGCAGCTTTTCGCTAGCGGGCACAGATACGCAGTATTTT
TRBJ2-1 | TRBV10-3 | . | . | CAISDRGYNEQFF | TGTGCCATCAGTGATAGGGGTTACAATGAGCAGTTCTTC
TRBJ2-3 | TRBV5-4 | . | once | CASSPGGTDTQYF | TGTGCCAGCAGCCCCGGGGGCACAGATACGCAGTATTTT
TRBJ1-5 | TRBV4-3 | . | . | CASSQGTVNQPQHF | TGCGCCAGCAGCCAAGGGACAGTCAATCAGCCCCAGCATTTT
TRBJ1-5 | TRBV5-4 | TRBD1 | . | CASSHTGTGGGSNQPQHF | TGTGCCAGCAGTCATACCGGGACAGGGGGTGGAAGCAATCAGCCCCAGCATTTT
TRBJ1-5 | TRBV18 | TRBD1 | . | CASSLGQGNQPQHF | TGTGCCAGCTCGTTGGGACAGGGCAATCAGCCCCAGCATTTT
TRBJ1-2 | TRBV27 | . | . | CASSTQGWSGYTF | TGTGCCAGCAGTACCCAGGGTTGGAGTGGCTACACCTTC
TRBJ1-5 | TRBV30 | . | . | CAWRGGESGNQPQHF | TGTGCCTGGAGGGGCGGGGAGTCCGGCAATCAGCCCCAGCATTTT
TRBJ2-1 | TRBV24-1 | TRBD2 | . | CATSDTLAGGLYNEQFF | TGTGCCACCAGTGATACCCTAGCGGGAGGTTTATACAATGAGCAGTTCTTC
TRBJ1-2 | TRBV19 | TRBD1 | . | CASSIGQGASGYTF | TGTGCCAGTAGTATCGGACAGGGGGCAAGCGGCTACACCTTC
TRBJ2-3 | TRBV5-6 | TRBD2 | . | CASSLVAGETDTQYF | TGTGCCAGCAGCTTGGTAGCGGGAGAGACAGATACGCAGTATTTT
TRBJ2-2 | TRBV11-3 | TRBD2 | . | CASSSGLGATGELFF | TGTGCCAGCAGCTCCGGACTAGGCGCCACCGGGGAGCTGTTTTTT
TRBJ2-2 | TRBV9 | . | . | CASSVEAGDRAGELFF | TGTGCCAGCAGCGTAGAGGCAGGGGATAGGGCCGGGGAGCTGTTTTTT